This TCR beta chain was documented in a study of blood T cell repertoires in COVID-19. Participants reported their clinical history, and cohort assignment relied on those reports. In the source study's methods: Nucleated cell counts were estimated from reference gene primer amplification. The repertoire was sequenced with immunoSEQ multiplex PCR; TCRdb's copy has only in-frame clones and lacks some. That table is the source of V, J and clone size, and D and trimming were worked out from the DNA. Of under 200,000 clones detected, approximately 79% appear once; the ten largest clones hold around 17%. This CDR3 is built from 11 residues. CDR1 and CDR2 from the germline V gene are SNHLY and FYNNEI. Trimming stripped 7 bases from V and 13 bases from J, with 14 bases between.

The chain uses TRBV2 and TRBJ2-1; tentatively, D is TRBD1 (5 bases). Sequenced input: PBMCs or T cells enriched from blood (not recorded which). This TCR was sampled from a woman between 65 and 79 years old in a cohort exposed to, infected with or recovered from COVID-19 (not recorded which). This CDR3 is CASIYSGLQFF. CDR3 sequence (DNA): TGTGCCAGCATTTATTCAGGGCTACAGTTCTTC. Full variable domain (rest looked up from reference TRBV2 and TRBJ2-1): EPEVTQTPSHQVTQMGQEVILRCVPISNHLYFYWYRQILGQKVEFLVSFYNNEISEKSEIFDDQFSVERPDGSNFTLKIRSTKLEDSAMYFCASIYSGLQFFGPGTRLTVL.